Listed below are T cell receptor beta chains from one sample, sequenced in a study of cytomegalovirus exposure and HLA in healthy donors. Some clones are missing from TCRdb's copy, which holds only in-frame ones; the method was immunoSEQ multiplex PCR. Of roughly 110,000 clones detected, approximately 80% appear once; the ten largest clones hold roughly 20%. Sequenced input: PBMCs. These receptors came from a man under 40 in good health and CMV-seropositive. The CDR3 runs from the conserved cysteine through the conserved F or W. The order of the fields is J gene, clone size, V gene, D gene, CDR3 DNA, CDR3 protein. D genes are given only for firm matches. Clone size is not always given. Where it is, it says once, few, many or a class for expanded clones.

j_gene: TRBJ1-6; abundance: .; v_gene: TRBV5-8; d_gene: TRBD1; CDR3nt: TGTGCCAGCAGCTTGGTTTGGACAGGGAGGAATTCACCCCTCCACTTT; CDR3aa: CASSLVWTGRNSPLHF
j_gene: TRBJ2-2; abundance: .; v_gene: TRBV28; d_gene: TRBD1; CDR3nt: TGTGCCAGCGGATCGGCGGGACAGGGAAACTTGGAGCTGTTTTTT; CDR3aa: CASGSAGQGNLELFF
j_gene: TRBJ1-2; abundance: .; v_gene: TRBV7-5; d_gene: .; CDR3nt: TGTGTCAGAAGCTCCAATAGTTACAGGGACCTCCGTCCCAACTATGGCTACACCTTC; CDR3aa: CVRSSNSYRDLRPNYGYTF
j_gene: TRBJ1-5; abundance: .; v_gene: TRBV27; d_gene: TRBD1; CDR3nt: TGTGCCAGCAGTTTAGTTGGACAGGGGTCTCAGCCCCAGCATTTT; CDR3aa: CASSLVGQGSQPQHF
j_gene: TRBJ1-2; abundance: .; v_gene: TRBV6-5; d_gene: .; CDR3nt: TGTGCCAGCAGACTTCAGGGATCTCCCTATGGCTACACCTTC; CDR3aa: CASRLQGSPYGYTF
j_gene: TRBJ1-3; abundance: once; v_gene: TRBV4-1; d_gene: TRBD1; CDR3nt: TGCGCCAGCAGGCACACAGGGGGCGGACCCTTCATAGCCTCTGGAAACACCATATATTTT; CDR3aa: CASRHTGGGPFIASGNTIYF
j_gene: TRBJ1-1; abundance: .; v_gene: TRBV5-4; d_gene: .; CDR3nt: TGTGCCAGCAGCTTGGCCAACACAGCCACTGAAGCTTTCTTT; CDR3aa: CASSLANTATEAFF
j_gene: TRBJ1-5; abundance: .; v_gene: TRBV27; d_gene: .; CDR3nt: TGTGCCAGCAGTACCCCTACGCAGGGCAATCAGCCCCAGCATTTT; CDR3aa: CASSTPTQGNQPQHF
j_gene: TRBJ2-5; abundance: .; v_gene: TRBV13; d_gene: .; CDR3nt: TGTGCCAGCAGCTTGGGCTACCAAGAGACCCAGTACTTC; CDR3aa: CASSLGYQETQYF
j_gene: TRBJ2-4; abundance: .; v_gene: TRBV6-5; d_gene: TRBD2; CDR3nt: TGTGCCAGCAGTGATTTAGCGGGTATAAACATTCAGTACTTC; CDR3aa: CASSDLAGINIQYF
j_gene: TRBJ2-7; abundance: .; v_gene: TRBV6-5; d_gene: TRBD1; CDR3nt: TGTGCCAGCAGGCGACAGGGGGTGAGGTACGAGCAGTACTTC; CDR3aa: CASRRQGVRYEQYF
j_gene: TRBJ1-2; abundance: .; v_gene: TRBV11-2; d_gene: .; CDR3nt: TGTGCCAGCAGCTTTACAGGGAGCCCTAGCTATGGCTACACCTTC; CDR3aa: CASSFTGSPSYGYTF
j_gene: TRBJ2-4; abundance: .; v_gene: TRBV19; d_gene: .; CDR3nt: TGTGCCAGTAGTATTTGGTCAGGGATTAAAAACATTCAGTACTTC; CDR3aa: CASSIWSGIKNIQYF
j_gene: TRBJ1-1; abundance: .; v_gene: TRBV11-2; d_gene: .; CDR3nt: TGTGCCAGCAGCTTAGATCTGCGCACTGAAGCTTTCTTT; CDR3aa: CASSLDLRTEAFF
j_gene: TRBJ1-4; abundance: .; v_gene: TRBV5-1; d_gene: .; CDR3nt: TGCGCCAGCAGCTTGGCCGGGACAAATGAAAAACTGTTTTTT; CDR3aa: CASSLAGTNEKLFF
j_gene: TRBJ2-1; abundance: .; v_gene: TRBV15; d_gene: .; CDR3nt: TGTGCCACCAGCAGAGATCCCGGACTCGGCCACAATGAGCAGTTCTTC; CDR3aa: CATSRDPGLGHNEQFF
j_gene: TRBJ2-3; abundance: once; v_gene: TRBV27; d_gene: TRBD2; CDR3nt: TGTGCCAGCAGTCCCCTTCTGCGGGGGGGCACAGATACGCAGTATTTT; CDR3aa: CASSPLLRGGTDTQYF
j_gene: TRBJ1-3; abundance: .; v_gene: TRBV19; d_gene: .; CDR3nt: TGTGCCAGTAGTATAAGAGGGGGAGACACCATATATTTT; CDR3aa: CASSIRGGDTIYF
j_gene: TRBJ1-2; abundance: .; v_gene: TRBV7-8; d_gene: .; CDR3nt: TGTGCCAGCAGCCGGAACAGGGCGAGTGGCTACACCTTC; CDR3aa: CASSRNRASGYTF
j_gene: TRBJ1-1; abundance: .; v_gene: TRBV2; d_gene: .; CDR3nt: TGTGCCAGCAGTGATTACCCCGGGTCGAACACTGAAGCTTTCTTT; CDR3aa: CASSDYPGSNTEAFF
j_gene: TRBJ2-3; abundance: .; v_gene: TRBV5-6; d_gene: TRBD2; CDR3nt: TGTGCCAGCAGCTTTGGGAGGGCAGATACGCAGTATTTT; CDR3aa: CASSFGRADTQYF
j_gene: TRBJ1-2; abundance: few; v_gene: TRBV7-9; d_gene: .; CDR3nt: TGTGCCAGCAGCTTTCGGGTTGATGGCTACACCTTC; CDR3aa: CASSFRVDGYTF
j_gene: TRBJ1-1; abundance: .; v_gene: TRBV7-8; d_gene: .; CDR3nt: TGTGCCAGCAGCTTAGGAGGGTTTAACAGAATCATGAACACTGAAGCTTTCTTT; CDR3aa: CASSLGGFNRIMNTEAFF
j_gene: TRBJ2-7; abundance: .; v_gene: TRBV6-5; d_gene: TRBD1; CDR3nt: TGTGCCAGCAGTTCGACAGGGTCCTACGAGCAGTACTTC; CDR3aa: CASSSTGSYEQYF
j_gene: TRBJ1-2; abundance: .; v_gene: TRBV2; d_gene: TRBD1; CDR3nt: TGTGCCAGCAACCCTTGGACAGGGACTAACTATGGCTACACCTTC; CDR3aa: CASNPWTGTNYGYTF
j_gene: TRBJ2-3; abundance: once; v_gene: TRBV5-6; d_gene: TRBD1; CDR3nt: TGTGCCAGCAGCTTCCCGGGACAGAGCACAGATACGCAGTATTTT; CDR3aa: CASSFPGQSTDTQYF
j_gene: TRBJ1-2; abundance: .; v_gene: TRBV25-1; d_gene: TRBD1; CDR3nt: TGTGCCAGCAGGGGTGACAGGGAAGGCTACACCTTC; CDR3aa: CASRGDREGYTF
j_gene: TRBJ1-1; abundance: .; v_gene: TRBV7-9; d_gene: TRBD1; CDR3nt: TGTGCCAGCAGCCCGCGGGACAGGGCCATCCCATTCTCGGCTTTCTTT; CDR3aa: CASSPRDRAIPFSAFF
j_gene: TRBJ1-5; abundance: .; v_gene: TRBV28; d_gene: TRBD1; CDR3nt: TGTGCCAGCAGATTCTCCTCCGGGACAGACTATAGCAATCAGCCCCAGCATTTT; CDR3aa: CASRFSSGTDYSNQPQHF
j_gene: TRBJ2-5; abundance: .; v_gene: TRBV5-4; d_gene: TRBD1; CDR3nt: TGTGCCAGCAGTTTAATACAGGGGTTGGGAGAGACCCAGTACTTC; CDR3aa: CASSLIQGLGETQYF
j_gene: TRBJ2-7; abundance: .; v_gene: TRBV9; d_gene: TRBD1; CDR3nt: TGTGCCAGCAGCGCGGGGGACAGGGCCTACGAGCAGTACTTC; CDR3aa: CASSAGDRAYEQYF
j_gene: TRBJ2-2; abundance: .; v_gene: TRBV11-3; d_gene: .; CDR3nt: TGTGCCAGCAGCCTCAACACCGGGGAGCTGTTTTTT; CDR3aa: CASSLNTGELFF
j_gene: TRBJ1-4; abundance: .; v_gene: TRBV2; d_gene: .; CDR3nt: TGTGCCAGCAGTGATTTGGGGGCGGTAGGTGAAAAACTGTTTTTT; CDR3aa: CASSDLGAVGEKLFF
j_gene: TRBJ2-3; abundance: .; v_gene: TRBV5-1; d_gene: TRBD2; CDR3nt: TGCGCCAGCAGCTTTAGCGGGGGGGCAGATACGCAGTATTTT; CDR3aa: CASSFSGGADTQYF
j_gene: TRBJ1-3; abundance: .; v_gene: TRBV2; d_gene: .; CDR3nt: TGTGCCAGCGGACAGCTCGGAAACACCATATATTTT; CDR3aa: CASGQLGNTIYF
j_gene: TRBJ2-5; abundance: .; v_gene: TRBV7-8; d_gene: .; CDR3nt: TGTGCCAGCATGTTAATTTTATCGACAGACTTCCAAGAGACCCAGTACTTC; CDR3aa: CASMLILSTDFQETQYF
j_gene: TRBJ2-5; abundance: .; v_gene: TRBV5-4; d_gene: TRBD1; CDR3nt: TGTGCCAGCAGCCTGGGACAGACCCAAGAGACCCAGTACTTC; CDR3aa: CASSLGQTQETQYF
j_gene: TRBJ2-7; abundance: .; v_gene: TRBV27; d_gene: TRBD1; CDR3nt: TGTGCCAGCAGTTTCGGACAGGGAAACTACGAGCAGTACTTC; CDR3aa: CASSFGQGNYEQYF
j_gene: TRBJ2-3; abundance: .; v_gene: TRBV29-1; d_gene: .; CDR3nt: TGCAGCGTTGAGGCTGGGCCAGATACGCAGTATTTT; CDR3aa: CSVEAGPDTQYF
j_gene: TRBJ2-3; abundance: .; v_gene: TRBV29-1; d_gene: TRBD1; CDR3nt: TGCAGCGTTTCCGCCCCAGGGGGTCGCACAGATACGCAGTATTTT; CDR3aa: CSVSAPGGRTDTQYF
j_gene: TRBJ2-5; abundance: .; v_gene: TRBV7-6; d_gene: TRBD2; CDR3nt: TGTGCCAGCAGCTTAGGGGGGGCTAGCGGGAAACAAGAGACCCAGTACTTC; CDR3aa: CASSLGGASGKQETQYF
j_gene: TRBJ1-5; abundance: .; v_gene: TRBV28; d_gene: TRBD1; CDR3nt: TGTGCCAGCAGTCCCGGGACAGGGGGAGGTCGGGAGCCCCAGCATTTT; CDR3aa: CASSPGTGGGREPQHF
j_gene: TRBJ2-3; abundance: once; v_gene: TRBV29-1; d_gene: TRBD2; CDR3nt: TGCAGCGCACTCGGGACTAGCGGGAGCCCAGATACGCAGTATTTT; CDR3aa: CSALGTSGSPDTQYF
j_gene: TRBJ1-2; abundance: .; v_gene: TRBV5-8; d_gene: .; CDR3nt: TGTGCCAGCAGCTTGCAGGGGACCTATGGCTACACCTTC; CDR3aa: CASSLQGTYGYTF
j_gene: TRBJ1-5; abundance: .; v_gene: TRBV5-4; d_gene: .; CDR3nt: TGTGCCAGCAGCTTGGCGGAGGGGCCCCAGCATTTT; CDR3aa: CASSLAEGPQHF